This TCR beta chain was retrieved from a study of T cell changes during pregnancy in multiple sclerosis. The CDR3 loop spans 13 amino acids. Germline loops: CDR1 SGHAT, CDR2 FQNNGV. The germline V and J ends were trimmed by 4 bases and 10 bases, with 16 bases remaining between them. Repertoires were generated with immunoSEQ multiplex PCR, while TCRdb's copy carries only in-frame clones and drops some. The data show 75,000 to 95,000 clones, about 93% seen once. Specimen: CD4+ T cells from peripheral blood mononuclear cells, collected after pregnancy. This TCR was recovered from a female donor with multiple sclerosis, enrolled in a pregnancy study. The chain has TRBV11-2 and TRBJ1-2; a weak D match, TRBD1 (6 bases). CDR3 sequence: CASSSRGGGDYTF. In nucleotides, the CDR3 is TGTGCCAGCAGCTCCAGAGGGGGGGGAGACTACACCTTC. Complete variable domain (other parts from reference TRBV11-2 and TRBJ1-2): EAGVAQSPRYKIIEKRQSVAFWCNPISGHATLYWYQQILGQGPKLLIQFQNNGVVDDSQLPKDRFSAERLKGVDSTLKIQPAKLEDSAVYLCASSSRGGGDYTFGSGTRLTVV.